This TCR beta chain was found in a study of human T cells and chemical hapten exposure. About the study: Recorded diagnoses among the mostly female patients were alopecia areata, totalis or universalis.

The CDR3 runs 17 residues. V lost 3 bases and J lost 5; bases outside the gene matches: 8. Germline V gene sequence: CDR1 LGHDT, CDR2 YNNKEL (reference sequence). TCRdb itself ran the RACE reads through MiXCR, one entry per CDR3 protein. This table has 65,000 to 90,000 distinct CDR3 sequences, 6.6% appearing once. The sample's time point: patch test 2, 6 weeks after DPC sensitization. Treatment given: therapeutic diphenylcyclopropenone sensitization with weekly scalp DPC. Donors were 18 to 70-year-old alopecia patients suitable for DPC. Unfractionated whole blood was the source from which total RNA was extracted.

The sample in question was whole blood, obtained in connection with sensitization to the hapten diphenylcyclopropenone (DPC). The sequence was collected from a woman in her twenties or thirties with alopecia areata. Some clones in this sample may be carry-over from other donors' samples. The chain links TRBV3-1 to TRBJ2-1; 12 bases match TRBD2. The CDR3 reads CASSHATSGGRHNEQFF. CDR3 sequence (DNA): TGTGCCAGCAGCCATGCTACTAGCGGGGGGCGGCACAATGAGCAGTTCTTC.